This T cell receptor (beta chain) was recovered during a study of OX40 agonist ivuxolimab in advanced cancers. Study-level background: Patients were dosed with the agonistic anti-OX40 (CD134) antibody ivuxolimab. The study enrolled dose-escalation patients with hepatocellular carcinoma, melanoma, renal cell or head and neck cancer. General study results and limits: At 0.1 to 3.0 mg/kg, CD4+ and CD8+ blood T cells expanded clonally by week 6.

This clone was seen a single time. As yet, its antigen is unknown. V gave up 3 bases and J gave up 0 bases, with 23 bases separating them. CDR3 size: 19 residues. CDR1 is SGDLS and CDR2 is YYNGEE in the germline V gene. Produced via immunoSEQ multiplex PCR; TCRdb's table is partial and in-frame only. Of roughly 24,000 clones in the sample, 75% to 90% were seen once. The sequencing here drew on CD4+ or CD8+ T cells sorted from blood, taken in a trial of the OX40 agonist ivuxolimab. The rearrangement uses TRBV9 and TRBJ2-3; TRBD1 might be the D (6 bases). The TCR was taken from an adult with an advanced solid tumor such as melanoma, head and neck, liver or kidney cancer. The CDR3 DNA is TGTGCCAGCAGCGGAGGCCCCCCTTTTACAGGGTCTAGCACAGATACGCAGTATTTT. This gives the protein CASSGGPPFTGSSTDTQYF.